This T cell receptor beta chain comes out of a study of radiotherapy plus CTLA-4 blockade in lung cancer. This CDR3 is 12 amino acids long. Germline-derived CDR1 and CDR2 are MNHEY and SVGAGI. The germline V and J ends were trimmed by 0 bases and 5 bases, with 5 bases remaining between them. Repertoires were generated with immunoSEQ multiplex PCR, while TCRdb's copy carries only in-frame clones and drops some. The repertoire holds some 70,000 clones, with roughly 85% as singletons. Sequenced material: peripheral blood, taken from a patient treated with radiotherapy plus ipilimumab. The TCR was taken from a human donor with non-small cell lung cancer who had a complete response to radiotherapy plus ipilimumab. The V and J genes are TRBV6-5 and TRBJ2-7, with D unclear. The CDR3 bases are TGTGCCAGCAGTTACTCGCCGCACGAGCAGTACTTC. Its protein is CASSYSPHEQYF.